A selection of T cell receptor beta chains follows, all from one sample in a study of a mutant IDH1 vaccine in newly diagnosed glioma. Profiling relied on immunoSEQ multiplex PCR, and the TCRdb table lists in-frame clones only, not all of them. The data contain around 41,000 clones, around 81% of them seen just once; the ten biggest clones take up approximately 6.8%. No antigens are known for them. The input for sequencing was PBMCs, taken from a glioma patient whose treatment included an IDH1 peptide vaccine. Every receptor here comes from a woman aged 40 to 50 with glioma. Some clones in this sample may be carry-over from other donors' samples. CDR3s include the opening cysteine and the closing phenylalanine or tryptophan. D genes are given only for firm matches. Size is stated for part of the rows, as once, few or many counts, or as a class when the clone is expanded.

CDR3 protein: CASSSSGRALNTGELFF
CDR3 DNA: TGTGCCAGCAGCTCTAGCGGGAGGGCCTTGAACACCGGGGAGCTGTTTTTT
J gene: TRBJ2-2
clone size: -
V gene: TRBV9
D gene: TRBD2

CDR3 protein: CASSLHSAKTQYF
CDR3 DNA: TGTGCCAGCAGCTTACACTCGGCGAAGACCCAGTACTTC
J gene: TRBJ2-5
clone size: large
V gene: TRBV7-2
D gene: -

CDR3 protein: CASSYFGETEAFF
CDR3 DNA: TGTGCCAGCAGTTACTTCGGGGAGACTGAAGCTTTCTTT
J gene: TRBJ1-1
clone size: -
V gene: TRBV6-5
D gene: -

CDR3 protein: CASRTNRDEKLFF
CDR3 DNA: TGTGCCAGCAGGACGAATAGAGATGAAAAACTGTTTTTT
J gene: TRBJ1-4
clone size: -
V gene: TRBV28
D gene: -

CDR3 protein: CAISEGEANYGYTF
CDR3 DNA: TGTGCCATCAGTGAGGGGGAAGCTAACTATGGCTACACCTTC
J gene: TRBJ1-2
clone size: -
V gene: TRBV10-3
D gene: -

CDR3 protein: CSVGSGVEQYF
CDR3 DNA: TGCAGCGTTGGATCGGGAGTTGAGCAGTACTTC
J gene: TRBJ2-7
clone size: -
V gene: TRBV29-1
D gene: -

CDR3 protein: CASSLTSGSQETQYF
CDR3 DNA: TGTGCCAGCAGCTTGACTAGCGGGAGTCAGGAGACCCAGTACTTC
J gene: TRBJ2-5
clone size: -
V gene: TRBV5-4
D gene: TRBD2

CDR3 protein: CARRESTSGSYEQYF
CDR3 DNA: TGTGCCAGACGTGAATCGACTAGCGGGAGTTACGAGCAGTACTTC
J gene: TRBJ2-7
clone size: -
V gene: TRBV6-5
D gene: TRBD2

CDR3 protein: CASSQDGGGGDNWNEQYF
CDR3 DNA: TGCGCCAGCAGCCAAGATGGGGGCGGGGGGGACAATTGGAACGAGCAGTACTTC
J gene: TRBJ2-7
clone size: -
V gene: TRBV4-3
D gene: TRBD2

CDR3 protein: CASSAWGLVSDEQFF
CDR3 DNA: TGTGCCAGCAGCGCTTGGGGACTAGTGAGCGATGAGCAGTTCTTC
J gene: TRBJ2-1
clone size: -
V gene: TRBV13
D gene: TRBD2

CDR3 protein: CASSLGQGGTYNEQFF
CDR3 DNA: TGTGCCAGCAGTTTGGGACAGGGAGGAACCTACAATGAGCAGTTCTTC
J gene: TRBJ2-1
clone size: -
V gene: TRBV27
D gene: TRBD1

CDR3 protein: CSAQVAGRGYTF
CDR3 DNA: TGCAGCGCTCAAGTGGCCGGCCGGGGCTACACCTTC
J gene: TRBJ1-2
clone size: few
V gene: TRBV29-1
D gene: -

CDR3 protein: CASSLGAGGREQYF
CDR3 DNA: TGTGCCAGCAGCTTAGGGGCGGGGGGACGCGAGCAGTACTTC
J gene: TRBJ2-7
clone size: few
V gene: TRBV7-2
D gene: TRBD2

CDR3 protein: CASTLTRGSQETQYF
CDR3 DNA: TGTGCCAGCACCCTGACACGGGGGAGTCAAGAGACCCAGTACTTC
J gene: TRBJ2-5
clone size: -
V gene: TRBV2
D gene: -

CDR3 protein: CASTDRGHGELFF
CDR3 DNA: TGTGCCAGTACGGACAGGGGTCACGGGGAGCTGTTTTTT
J gene: TRBJ2-2
clone size: -
V gene: TRBV19
D gene: TRBD1

CDR3 protein: CASSTQDRGEKLFF
CDR3 DNA: TGTGCCAGTAGTACCCAGGACAGGGGTGAAAAACTGTTTTTT
J gene: TRBJ1-4
clone size: -
V gene: TRBV19
D gene: TRBD1

CDR3 protein: CASSYNLRGTDTQYF
CDR3 DNA: TGTGCCAGCAGCTATAATCTGCGGGGCACAGATACGCAGTATTTT
J gene: TRBJ2-3
clone size: once
V gene: TRBV7-6
D gene: -

CDR3 protein: CASTRPGEETQYF
CDR3 DNA: TGTGCCAGCACCCGCCCGGGAGAAGAGACCCAGTACTTC
J gene: TRBJ2-5
clone size: -
V gene: TRBV25-1
D gene: -

CDR3 protein: CASSLTGANVLTF
CDR3 DNA: TGTGCCAGCAGTTTAACCGGGGCCAACGTCCTGACTTTC
J gene: TRBJ2-6
clone size: -
V gene: TRBV28
D gene: -

CDR3 protein: CASGTSAHNEQFF
CDR3 DNA: TGTGCCAGCGGGACTAGCGCTCACAATGAGCAGTTCTTC
J gene: TRBJ2-1
clone size: -
V gene: TRBV19
D gene: TRBD2

CDR3 protein: CASSFLSNGDEKLFF
CDR3 DNA: TGTGCCAGCAGCTTTTTATCGAATGGGGATGAAAAACTGTTTTTT
J gene: TRBJ1-4
clone size: few
V gene: TRBV7-6
D gene: -

CDR3 protein: CASSLILDRRNSPLHF
CDR3 DNA: TGCGCCAGCAGCCTGATACTTGACAGGCGCAATTCACCCCTCCACTTT
J gene: TRBJ1-6
clone size: -
V gene: TRBV4-1
D gene: -

CDR3 protein: CASSPPADSGNTIYF
CDR3 DNA: TGTGCCAGCAGCCCCCCTGCCGACTCTGGAAACACCATATATTTT
J gene: TRBJ1-3
clone size: -
V gene: TRBV9
D gene: -

CDR3 protein: CASSVADPPAPLHF
CDR3 DNA: TGTGCCAGCAGCGTAGCTGATCCCCCTGCACCCCTCCACTTT
J gene: TRBJ1-6
clone size: -
V gene: TRBV9
D gene: -

CDR3 protein: CASSLVQGPNQPQHF
CDR3 DNA: TGTGCCAGCAGCTTGGTTCAGGGTCCTAATCAGCCCCAGCATTTT
J gene: TRBJ1-5
clone size: -
V gene: TRBV5-5
D gene: -

CDR3 protein: CASSAASGRSYVTDTQYF
CDR3 DNA: TGTGCCAGCAGTGCCGCTAGCGGGAGGAGTTATGTGACAGATACGCAGTATTTT
J gene: TRBJ2-3
clone size: -
V gene: TRBV6-1
D gene: TRBD2